These 22 T cell receptor beta chains came from one sample sequenced in a study of blood T cell repertoires in COVID-19. Only in-frame clones appear in the TCRdb table, and some are missing; sequencing was by immunoSEQ multiplex PCR. The sample has about 300,000 clones, 70% to 90% seen once. Material: peripheral blood. Receptors originate from a man between 65 and 85 years old with acute or convalescent COVID-19.

V gene TRBV15 combines with J gene TRBJ2-7, with 8 positions matching TRBD2. From germline, CDR1 is LNHNV and CDR2 YYDKDF (reference sequence). The V gene end was trimmed by 1 base and the J gene end by 2 bases; junction bases not matched to a gene: 1. The CDR3 consists of 14 residues. This CDR3 is CATSRAGGAYEQYF. In nucleotides, the CDR3 is TGTGCCACCAGCAGAGCGGGGGGGGCCTACGAGCAGTACTTC.

The chain employs TRBV6-4 and TRBJ2-3; D not resolved. The V and J ends lost 8 bases and 2 bases respectively, with 11 bases between them. The germline V gene encodes CDR1 MRHNA and CDR2 SNTAGT. This CDR3 has 13 residues. CDR3 in amino acids: CASPPRNTDTQYF. CDR3 DNA: TGTGCCAGCCCCCCTAGAAACACAGATACGCAGTATTTT.

The chain recombines TRBV7-8 with TRBJ2-7; 9 bases agree with TRBD2. Germline trimming cut 5 bases from V and 4 bases from J; bases unmatched to any gene: 9. Looked up from germline, CDR1 is SGHVS and CDR2 is FQNEAQ. The CDR3 extends over 15 amino acids. The CDR3 region is CASSAFSGSKYEQYF. Here the CDR3 DNA reads TGTGCCAGCAGCGCGTTTAGCGGGAGTAAATACGAGCAGTACTTC.

The chain couples TRBV7-2 to TRBJ2-3; 13 bases map to TRBD2. The trim removed 5 bases at V and 2 bases at J, leaving 7 bases unmatched. Germline values: CDR1 SGHTA, CDR2 FQGNSA. This CDR3 is built from 17 residues. CDR3 DNA sequence: TGTGCCAGCAGCAGACTAGCGGGGGGTCGATTCACAGATACGCAGTATTTT. It encodes CASSRLAGGRFTDTQYF.

The chain carries TRBV4-3 and TRBJ1-2; 7 nucleotides align to TRBD1. Looked up from germline, CDR1 is LGHNA and CDR2 is YSLEER. V dropped 3 bases and J dropped 6; count of bases not matched to a gene: 10. The length of the CDR3 is 15 residues. In DNA, the CDR3 is TGCGCCAGCAGCCACCAGGGACAGAAAGTGAATGGCTACACCTTC. Residues: CASSHQGQKVNGYTF.

This chain links TRBV7-2 with TRBJ1-5; D unclear. Trimming stripped 2 bases from V and 1 base from J, with 9 bases between. This CDR3 is built from 15 residues. Looked up from germline, CDR1 is SGHTA and CDR2 is FQGNSA. The CDR3 DNA follows: TGTGCCAGCAGCTTATCGGTCCACAGCAATCAGCCCCAGCATTTT. It specifies CASSLSVHSNQPQHF.

This clone was detected only once. The genes are TRBV9 and TRBJ2-3; 8 nucleotides align to TRBD1. Germline CDR1 is SGDLS and CDR2 is YYNGEE. Trimming cost V 2 bases and J 0 bases; bases outside gene matches: 5. This CDR3 spans 16 amino acids. CDR3 DNA: TGTGCCAGCAGCGTTTTACAGGGGGGTAGCACAGATACGCAGTATTTT. It yields the protein CASSVLQGGSTDTQYF.

This clone was seen once. The rearrangement links TRBV5-1 to TRBJ2-3; TRBD2 aligns across 12 bases. The CDR3 loop spans 17 amino acids. The germline V gene encodes CDR1 SGHRS and CDR2 YFSETQ. Trimming cost V 4 bases and J 2 bases; bases outside gene matches: 8. DNA of the CDR3: TGCGCCAGCAGCCAGGCGCTAGCGGGGGGGGTCACAGATACGCAGTATTTT. Translated: CASSQALAGGVTDTQYF.

As for this clone: Within the sample, other DNA sequences also encode this same CDR3. V and J are TRBV7-9 and TRBJ1-1; D gene ambiguous. The CDR3 loop spans 12 amino acids. The V end was cut by 5 bases, the J end by 1 base, with 5 bases between. Germline lookup yields CDR1 SEHNR and CDR2 FQNEAQ (reference sequence). The CDR3 sequence is CASSRGNTEAFF. The DNA for the CDR3 is TGTGCCAGCAGCCGAGGGAACACTGAAGCTTTCTTT.

This chain links TRBV19 with TRBJ1-2; D uncertain. V gave up 3 bases and J gave up 0 bases, with 8 bases separating them. CDR3 length: 14 amino acids. The germline CDR1 and CDR2 sequences are LNHDA and SQIVND (reference sequence). The CDR3 sequence is CASSISPANYGYTF. For the CDR3, the DNA is TGTGCCAGTAGTATTAGCCCTGCTAACTATGGCTACACCTTC.

V is TRBV5-1 and J is TRBJ2-2; D may be TRBD1 (6 bases). The CDR3 consists of 16 residues. Germline V gene sequence: CDR1 SGHRS, CDR2 YFSETQ. Between the trimmed V and J ends, which lost 0 bases and 5 bases, there was a span of 14 bases. The CDR3 nucleotides read TGCGCCAGCAGCTTGGGTCCGGGACAACAGACCGGGGAGCTGTTTTTT. This sequence encodes CASSLGPGQQTGELFF.

The V gene is TRBV3-1 (or the pseudogene TRBV3-2), the J gene TRBJ2-2; 10 bases are shared with TRBD2. CDR3 size: 16 residues. Germline V gives CDR1 LGHDT, CDR2 YNNKEL (reference sequence). The junction had 7 bases not matched to a gene; V was cut back by 3 bases and J by 6 bases. CDR3 nucleotide sequence: TGTGCCAGCAGCCACAAAGCGGGAGGGCGCTCCGGGGAGCTGTTTTTT. It translates to CASSHKAGGRSGELFF.

This clone was picked up one time. CDR3 coding DNA: TGTGCCAGCAGTGATTTCGGACTAGGGTTGACAGATACGCAGTATTTT. Protein: CASSDFGLGLTDTQYF. This sequence joins TRBV2 and TRBJ2-3; TRBD2 matches at 7 bases. The germline V gene has CDR1 SNHLY and CDR2 FYNNEI. V dropped 3 bases and J dropped 3; count of bases not matched to a gene: 9. CDR3 length equals 16 residues. Together with reference TRBV2 and TRBJ2-3, the CDR3 gives the full variable domain: EPEVTQTPSHQVTQMGQEVILRCVPISNHLYFYWYRQILGQKVEFLVSFYNNEISEKSEIFDDQFSVERPDGSNFTLKIRSTKLEDSAMYFCASSDFGLGLTDTQYFGPGTRLTVL.

The chain uses TRBV4-3 and TRBJ2-5; a weak D match, TRBD1 (5 bases). This CDR3 is built from 15 residues. Germline-derived CDR1 and CDR2 are LGHNA and YSLEER. V lost 2 bases, J lost 2 bases, and 12 bases lay in between. The CDR3 spells CASSQWGQLQETQYF. The CDR3 region has the DNA TGCGCCAGCAGCCAATGGGGCCAGTTACAAGAGACCCAGTACTTC.

The table lists this clone with a count of one. CDR3 in DNA: TGTGCCAGCAGTCGCGGACTGCCCTACGAGCAGTACTTC. Translated: CASSRGLPYEQYF. The chain is built from TRBV6-5 and TRBJ2-7; TRBD2 is a possible D gene (5 bases). Per germline, CDR1 MNHEY and CDR2 SVGAGI. The CDR3 runs 13 residues. V lost 5 bases and J 2 bases, leaving 10 bases between the germline ends.

The rearrangement joins TRBV4-2 to TRBJ1-4, with TRBD1 as a possible D gene (5 bases). The V gene lost 5 bases and the J gene lost 3 bases, with 16 bases spanning the gap. Germline V lookup: CDR1 LGHNA, CDR2 YNFKEQ. The CDR3 spans 16 residues. In nucleotides, the CDR3 is TGTGCCAGCAGCGCTACCCCGCGGGGGGCTAATGAAAAACTGTTTTTT. This encodes CASSATPRGANEKLFF.

The chain links TRBV28 to TRBJ2-7; 8 bases match TRBD1. From germline, CDR1 is MDHEN and CDR2 SYDVKM. This CDR3 is built from 17 residues. V shed 5 bases and J 2 bases; nucleotides not matched to a gene: 14. CDR3 sequence: CASSPLSGRGLAYEQYF. In nucleotides, the CDR3 is TGTGCCAGCAGTCCCCTTAGCGGCAGGGGGCTGGCCTACGAGCAGTACTTC.

This clone was recorded a few times. V and J are TRBV6-2 or TRBV6-3 and TRBJ2-7; 11 nucleotides line up with TRBD2. The CDR3 contains 15 residues. Per germline, CDR1 MNHEY and CDR2 SVGEGT. V lost 3 bases, J lost 7 bases, and 8 bases stayed unmatched. CDR3: CASSYGLAGGSEQYF. The CDR3 bases are TGTGCCAGCAGTTATGGTCTAGCGGGAGGTAGTGAGCAGTACTTC.

In its sample, this clone was seen a few times. The chain links TRBV7-2 to TRBJ1-2; TRBD1 aligns across 8 bases. Germline V gene data show CDR1 as SGHTA and CDR2 as FQGNSA. CDR3 length: 15 residues. The J segment lost 5 bases and the V segment lost 5 bases, leaving 10 bases of the junction unmatched. The CDR3 is CASSPPGQGGYGYTF. CDR3 nucleotide sequence: TGTGCCAGCAGCCCACCCGGACAGGGAGGATATGGCTACACCTTC.

The chain couples TRBV7-2 to TRBJ2-3; a weak D match, TRBD2 (5 bases). Trimming left V 4 bases short and J 8 bases short, with 16 bases between. The germline V gene has CDR1 SGHTA and CDR2 FQGNSA. The CDR3 extends over 14 amino acids. CDR3 DNA: TGTGCCAGCAGCTCAGACCGAGGGTCGCGTACGCAGTATTTT. Amino acids: CASSSDRGSRTQYF.

V usage is TRBV6-1 and J usage is TRBJ1-5; 8 nucleotides match TRBD1. The ends lost 3 bases at V and 6 bases at J; junction bases unmatched: 4. Germline V lookup: CDR1 MNHNS, CDR2 SASEGT. There are 14 residues in the CDR3. This CDR3 is CASSEDRALQPQHF. DNA for the CDR3: TGTGCCAGCAGTGAGGACAGGGCTCTTCAGCCCCAGCATTTT.

This chain uses TRBV2 with TRBJ1-2, with a weak D call TRBD1 (6 bases). V lost 0 bases, J lost 5 bases, and 10 bases lay in between. The CDR3 has 14 amino acids. The germline V gene encodes CDR1 SNHLY and CDR2 FYNNEI. CDR3 bases: TGTGCCAGCAGTGAAGCCCCAGGGGCATATGGCTACACCTTC. This sequence encodes CASSEAPGAYGYTF.